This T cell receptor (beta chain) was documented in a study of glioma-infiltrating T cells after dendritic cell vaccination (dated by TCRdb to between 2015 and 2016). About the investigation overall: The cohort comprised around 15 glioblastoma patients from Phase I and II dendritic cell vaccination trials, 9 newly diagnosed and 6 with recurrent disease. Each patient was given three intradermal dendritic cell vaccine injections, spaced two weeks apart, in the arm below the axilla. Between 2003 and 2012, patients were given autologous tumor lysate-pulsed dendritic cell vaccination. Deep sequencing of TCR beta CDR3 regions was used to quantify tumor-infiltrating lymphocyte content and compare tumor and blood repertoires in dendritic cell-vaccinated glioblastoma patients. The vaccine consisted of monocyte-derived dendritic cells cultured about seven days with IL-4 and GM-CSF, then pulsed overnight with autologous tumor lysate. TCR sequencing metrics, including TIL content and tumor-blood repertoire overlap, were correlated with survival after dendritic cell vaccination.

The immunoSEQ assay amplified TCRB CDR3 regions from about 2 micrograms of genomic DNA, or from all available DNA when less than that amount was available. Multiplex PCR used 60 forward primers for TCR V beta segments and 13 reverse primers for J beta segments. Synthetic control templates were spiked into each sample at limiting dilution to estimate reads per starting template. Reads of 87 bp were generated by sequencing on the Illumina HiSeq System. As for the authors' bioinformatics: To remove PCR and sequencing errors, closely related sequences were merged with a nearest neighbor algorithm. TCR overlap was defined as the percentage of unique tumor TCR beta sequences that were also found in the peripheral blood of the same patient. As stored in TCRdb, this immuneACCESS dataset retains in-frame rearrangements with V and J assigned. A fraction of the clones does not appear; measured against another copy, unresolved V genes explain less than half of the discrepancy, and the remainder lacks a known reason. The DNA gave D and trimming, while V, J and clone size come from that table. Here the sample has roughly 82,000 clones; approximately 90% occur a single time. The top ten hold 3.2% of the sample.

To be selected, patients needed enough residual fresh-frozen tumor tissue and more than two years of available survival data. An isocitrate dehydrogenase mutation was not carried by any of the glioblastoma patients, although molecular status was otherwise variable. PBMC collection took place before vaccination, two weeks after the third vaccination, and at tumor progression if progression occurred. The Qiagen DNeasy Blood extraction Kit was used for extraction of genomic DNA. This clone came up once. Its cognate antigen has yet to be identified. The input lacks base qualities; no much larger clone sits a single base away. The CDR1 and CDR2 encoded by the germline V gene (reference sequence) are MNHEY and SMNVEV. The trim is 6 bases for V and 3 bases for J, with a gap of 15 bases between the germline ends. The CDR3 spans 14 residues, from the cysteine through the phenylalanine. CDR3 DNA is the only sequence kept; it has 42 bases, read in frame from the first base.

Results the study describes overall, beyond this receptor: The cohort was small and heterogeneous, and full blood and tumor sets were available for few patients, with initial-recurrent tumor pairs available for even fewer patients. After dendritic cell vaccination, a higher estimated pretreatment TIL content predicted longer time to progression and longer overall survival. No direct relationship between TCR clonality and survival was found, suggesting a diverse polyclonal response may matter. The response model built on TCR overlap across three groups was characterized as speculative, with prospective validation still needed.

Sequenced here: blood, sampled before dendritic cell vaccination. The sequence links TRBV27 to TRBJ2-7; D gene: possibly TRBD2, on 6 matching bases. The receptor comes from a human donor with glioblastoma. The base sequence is TGTGCCAGCAGCCCTAGTGGGAGGATCTACGAGCAGTACTTC. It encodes CASSPSGRIYEQYF.